This T cell receptor beta chain was captured by sequencing in a study of shared clonotypes between healthy human individuals. Several immunoSEQ 96-well plates shared each subset's DNA, each plate a replicate. TCRdb's table, derived via immunoSEQ multiplex PCR, lists solely in-frame clones and lacks some. Of a few million clones listed, approximately 90% were seen once; the top ten hold roughly 0.15%. Adults of Caucasian background living in Nashville, Tennessee made up all donors. Study-wide points: All-four-donor shared clonotypes had higher generation probabilities than non-shared clonotypes did. Estimated richness was generally greater in naive than memory subsets.

Details on this clone: Its antigen is not identified.

This sequence was found in a man in his late teens or twenties in good health. The sample comprised naive CD4+ T cells sorted from blood. The subset: CD45RA+ positively selected.

CDR3: CASSEARKGLQQYF. CDR3 coding DNA: TGTGCCAGCAGTGAAGCGCGAAAGGGGCTGCAGCAGTACTTC. This chain connects TRBV2 to TRBJ2-7, with a tentative D call TRBD1 (5 bases). Germline V gene data show CDR1 as SNHLY and CDR2 as FYNNEI. CDR3 length equals 14 residues. V gave up 0 bases and J gave up 8 bases, with 14 bases separating them.